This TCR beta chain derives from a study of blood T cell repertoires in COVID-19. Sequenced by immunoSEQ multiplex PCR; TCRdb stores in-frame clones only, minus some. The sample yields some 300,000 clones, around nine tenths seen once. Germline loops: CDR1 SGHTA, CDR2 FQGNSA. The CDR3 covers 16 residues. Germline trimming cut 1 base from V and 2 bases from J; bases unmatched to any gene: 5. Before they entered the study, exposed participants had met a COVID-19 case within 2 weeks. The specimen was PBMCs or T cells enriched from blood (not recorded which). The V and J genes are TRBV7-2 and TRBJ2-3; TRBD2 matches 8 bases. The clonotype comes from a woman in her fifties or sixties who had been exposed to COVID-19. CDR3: CASSLVGLANTDTQYF. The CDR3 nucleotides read TGTGCCAGCAGCTTAGTTGGACTAGCAAACACAGATACGCAGTATTTT.